This is a list of T cell receptor beta chains from one sample in a study of T cell changes during pregnancy in multiple sclerosis. Only in-frame clones appear in the TCRdb table, and some are missing; sequencing was by immunoSEQ multiplex PCR. The table shows roughly 97,000 clones, with just over 90% occurring only once. This specimen consisted of peripheral blood, obtained in the second trimester of pregnancy. Receptors were obtained from a female donor in good health, enrolled as a control in a pregnancy study. Both conserved end residues are part of each CDR3. The D gene is left open where the match is weak. Clone size, where shown, is once, few, many, or a class for clones that have expanded.

D,size,V,J,DNA,CDR3
TRBD1,NA,TRBV5-5,TRBJ2-1,TGTGCCAGCAGCCGCTCGAACCGGGACAGGGGGCCGGATGAGCAGTTCTTC,CASSRSNRDRGPDEQFF
NA,NA,TRBV7-2,TRBJ2-5,TGTGCCAGCAGCTTAGCGGGGCGTCGAGAGACCCAGTACTTC,CASSLAGRRETQYF
NA,NA,TRBV7-2,TRBJ2-7,TGTGCCAGCAGCGTCAATAGCGGTGGATCCTACGAGCAGTACTTC,CASSVNSGGSYEQYF
NA,NA,TRBV9,TRBJ2-2,TGTGCCAGCAGCGTAGATTCAGGGCTAAACACCGGGGAGCTGTTTTTT,CASSVDSGLNTGELFF
TRBD1,NA,TRBV27,TRBJ1-2,TGTGCCAGCAGCAGAGGACAGGGCGGCTACACCTTC,CASSRGQGGYTF
NA,NA,TRBV6-5,TRBJ2-1,TGTGCCAGCAGGGACAACAGAGGTGAGCAGTTCTTC,CASRDNRGEQFF
TRBD1,NA,TRBV10-3,TRBJ2-7,TGTGCCATCAGTGAGAGCCGGGACAGGGGTCACGAGCAGTACTTC,CAISESRDRGHEQYF
NA,NA,TRBV12-5,TRBJ2-3,TGTGCTAGTGGTCCCGATACCAGGACAGATACGCAGTATTTT,CASGPDTRTDTQYF
NA,once,TRBV18,TRBJ1-3,TGTGCCAGCTCGAGGACAGCCAACTCTGGAAACACCATATATTTT,CASSRTANSGNTIYF
TRBD1,NA,TRBV6-5,TRBJ2-1,TGTGCCAGCAGACCGGACAGGGGGCGAGCCCCCGAGCAGTTCTTC,CASRPDRGRAPEQFF
TRBD1,NA,TRBV27,TRBJ1-2,TGTGCCAGCAGCAACAGGGGGATGTATGGCTACACCTTC,CASSNRGMYGYTF
NA,NA,TRBV11-2,TRBJ1-1,TGTGCCAGCAGCCAGCCAGGCACTGAAGCTTTCTTT,CASSQPGTEAFF
NA,NA,TRBV23-1,TRBJ1-2,TGCGCCAGCAGTCCCTCTAGGACAACTTCTAACTATGGCTACACCTTC,CASSPSRTTSNYGYTF
NA,few,TRBV6-1,TRBJ1-6,TGTGCCAGCAGTGAAGACTGGCAGGGGTCACCCCTCCACTTT,CASSEDWQGSPLHF
TRBD2,NA,TRBV9,TRBJ2-3,TGTGCCTCTCGGCGGGAGGCAGACAACACAGATACGCAGTATTTT,CASRREADNTDTQYF
NA,NA,TRBV4-3,TRBJ2-3,TGCGCCAGCAGCCCCCGACCGCGGGGCGGGGGCACAGATACGCAGTATTTT,CASSPRPRGGGTDTQYF
NA,NA,TRBV2,TRBJ2-7,TGTGCCAGCAGAATCGCCCCGGGGGTCTTACAACTCTACGAGCAGTACTTC,CASRIAPGVLQLYEQYF
TRBD1,NA,TRBV18,TRBJ1-1,TGTGCCAGCTCACCGGGACAGTTGAACACTGAAGCTTTCTTT,CASSPGQLNTEAFF
TRBD1,NA,TRBV6-5,TRBJ1-4,TGTGCCAGCAGAGGGACAGGGGGTGAAAAACTGTTTTTT,CASRGTGGEKLFF
NA,NA,TRBV6-1,TRBJ2-1,TGTGCCAGCAGTGAAGTTTCGTTCGGCAATGAGCAGTTCTTC,CASSEVSFGNEQFF
NA,NA,TRBV2,TRBJ2-7,TGTGCCAGCGCCTCTCCCCCGGGAGCCCTCGAGCAGTACTTC,CASASPPGALEQYF
NA,NA,TRBV28,TRBJ1-1,TGTGCCAGCAGTTTACGAGCGGGTGAAGCTTTCTTT,CASSLRAGEAFF
TRBD2,NA,TRBV7-6,TRBJ2-1,TGTGCCAGCAGCTTGGGACTAGCGGGGGGCCCCGATGAGCAGTTCTTC,CASSLGLAGGPDEQFF
TRBD1,NA,TRBV14,TRBJ2-3,TGTGCCAGCAGCCTGACAGGGGGCGCGACAGATACGCAGTATTTT,CASSLTGGATDTQYF
NA,NA,TRBV29-1,TRBJ1-1,TGCAGCGTTGGAGCCCCACTGATTCAGAGGATGAACACTGAAGCTTTCTTT,CSVGAPLIQRMNTEAFF
TRBD2,once,TRBV6-1,TRBJ2-5,TGTGCCGGCGATGATAGCGGGAGGGCCCAAGAGCAGTACTTC,CAGDDSGRAQEQYF
TRBD1,once,TRBV6-4,TRBJ2-3,TGTGCCAGCAGAACAGGGGGCATTGATACGCAGTATTTT,CASRTGGIDTQYF
NA,NA,TRBV6-4,TRBJ1-2,TGTGCCAGCAGACTCCGGGACACAGACTACTATGGCTACACCTTC,CASRLRDTDYYGYTF
TRBD1,NA,TRBV6-1,TRBJ1-5,TGTGCCAGCAGCCTACCAGGGGGCGGCAATCAGCCCCAGCATTTT,CASSLPGGGNQPQHF
NA,NA,TRBV27,TRBJ1-3,TGTGCCAGCAGTCCCTTGACGGGCTCTGGAAACACCATATATTTT,CASSPLTGSGNTIYF
NA,once,TRBV19,TRBJ1-5,TGTGCCAGTAGTCCCCCCCGACAGTATAGCAATCAGCCCCAGCATTTT,CASSPPRQYSNQPQHF
TRBD1,NA,TRBV27,TRBJ1-2,TGTGCCAGCAGTCCCGGACAGGGTGGACGCTATGGCTACACCTTC,CASSPGQGGRYGYTF
NA,NA,TRBV7-9,TRBJ1-4,TGTGCCAGCAGTTCAAGACAGGCACCTAATGAAAAACTGTTTTTT,CASSSRQAPNEKLFF
NA,NA,TRBV4-3,TRBJ1-2,TGCGCCAGCAGCCAAGAAGGGAGTCAGACCTATGGCTACACCTTC,CASSQEGSQTYGYTF
NA,NA,TRBV19,TRBJ1-1,TGTGCCAGTAGTATATCGGGTTCCACTGAAGCTTTCTTT,CASSISGSTEAFF
TRBD2,once,TRBV18,TRBJ2-1,TGTGCCAGCTCACCACCGGGACTAGCGGGGCTCAATGAGCAGTTCTTC,CASSPPGLAGLNEQFF
TRBD1,NA,TRBV27,TRBJ1-5,TGTGCCAGCAGCCGACAGGGAAGCAATCAGCCCCAGCATTTT,CASSRQGSNQPQHF
NA,NA,TRBV14,TRBJ2-3,TGTGCCAGCAGCCAAGGCTGGTCGGGAGTTGGAGATACGCAGTATTTT,CASSQGWSGVGDTQYF
TRBD1,NA,TRBV27,TRBJ2-7,TGTGCCAGCAGGCGACAGGGGGCTTTAAACGAGCAGTACTTC,CASRRQGALNEQYF
TRBD1,NA,TRBV5-6,TRBJ1-4,TGTGCCAGCAGCTACGGGACAGGCGGTCCCACCGAAAAACTGTTTTTT,CASSYGTGGPTEKLFF
NA,NA,TRBV2,TRBJ2-3,TGTGCCAGCAGTGAGGCGGGATCAGATACGCAGTATTTT,CASSEAGSDTQYF
TRBD2,NA,TRBV5-6,TRBJ2-3,TGTGCCAGCAGCTTGGGGGCGTCTAGCGGGAGCCTCACAGATACGCAGTATTTT,CASSLGASSGSLTDTQYF